What follows is one T cell receptor (beta chain) and its context. Its antigen is unidentified. The data derive from a study of cytomegalovirus exposure and HLA in healthy donors. Study-wide results and caveats: Rarity marked most TCR sequences, yet some public TCRs occurred in many donors. CMV serostatus was the sole immune exposure information available.

The study ran its PCR with 60 Vbeta and 13 Jbeta primers. TCRdb's copy holds only in-frame clones and misses some; the assay was immunoSEQ multiplex PCR. The sample comprises more than 90,000 clones, roughly three quarters of which are singletons, and approximately 7.7% rests with the top ten. This CDR3 has 16 residues. V was clipped by 5 bases and J by 5 bases, with 20 bases between them. The germline V gene encodes CDR1 SGHAT and CDR2 FQNNGV. Sequencing used PBMCs. The chain has TRBV11-2 and TRBJ2-3; unclear D gene. This TCR was sampled from a female donor in good health and CMV-seronegative. The CDR3 protein is CASSVPYFRPGDTQYF. The CDR3 nucleotides are TGTGCCAGCAGCGTCCCCTATTTCAGACCGGGAGATACGCAGTATTTT.